The present T cell receptor (beta chain) was sequenced within a study of OX40 agonist ivuxolimab in advanced cancers. Study-wide context: As their treatment, patients were administered ivuxolimab, an agonistic anti-OX40 (CD134) antibody. Mean age 60 years, range about 23 to 79; roughly 82% male. Overall study findings and caveats: Clonal expansion among partial responders at 0.1-3.0 mg/kg ranked near the lowest. Antigens targeted by the expanded peripheral T cells were not determined.

The J segment lost 4 bases and the V segment lost 5 bases, leaving 3 bases of the junction unmatched. Germline assignment: CDR1 MNHEY and CDR2 SVGAGI. This CDR3 has 15 amino acids. With regard to this clone: Its cognate antigen is unknown.

Libraries were prepared by immunoSEQ multiplex PCR; TCRdb keeps only in-frame clonotypes and omits some of them. The data show roughly 30,000 clones, with approximately 87% seen just once and more than 30% held by the top ten. Sample: CD4+ or CD8+ T cells sorted from blood, taken in a trial of the OX40 agonist ivuxolimab. The chain uses TRBV6-5 and TRBJ2-1; TRBD2 aligns across 12 bases. The TCR originated in an adult with an advanced solid tumor such as melanoma, head and neck, liver or kidney cancer. The CDR3 protein is CASSPTSGRYNEQFF. CDR3 bases: TGTGCCAGCAGTCCAACTAGCGGGAGGTACAATGAGCAGTTCTTC.